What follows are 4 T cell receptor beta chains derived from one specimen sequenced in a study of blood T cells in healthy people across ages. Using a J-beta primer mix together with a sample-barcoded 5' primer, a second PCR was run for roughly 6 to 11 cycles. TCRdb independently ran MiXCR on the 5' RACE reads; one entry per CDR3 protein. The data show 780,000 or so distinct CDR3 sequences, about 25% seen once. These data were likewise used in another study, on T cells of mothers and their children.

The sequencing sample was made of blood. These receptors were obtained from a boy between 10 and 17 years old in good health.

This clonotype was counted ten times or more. CDR3 amino acids: CASSYEDYRYEQYF. The CDR3 bases are TGTGCCAGCAGTTATGAGGACTACCGCTACGAGCAGTACTTC. The rearrangement uses TRBV6-2 or TRBV6-3 and TRBJ2-5; D is possibly TRBD2 (6 bases). The J call may be mistaken, given a closer DNA end match to TRBJ2-7. Per germline, CDR1 MNHEY and CDR2 SVGEGT. This CDR3 is 14 amino acids long.

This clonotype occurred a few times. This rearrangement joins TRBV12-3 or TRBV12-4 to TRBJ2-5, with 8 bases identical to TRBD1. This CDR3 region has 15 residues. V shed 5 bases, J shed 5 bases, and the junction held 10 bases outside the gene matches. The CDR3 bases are TGTGCCAGCAGTCCCCGACAGGGGCTCCGGGAGACCCAGTACTTC. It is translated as CASSPRQGLRETQYF.

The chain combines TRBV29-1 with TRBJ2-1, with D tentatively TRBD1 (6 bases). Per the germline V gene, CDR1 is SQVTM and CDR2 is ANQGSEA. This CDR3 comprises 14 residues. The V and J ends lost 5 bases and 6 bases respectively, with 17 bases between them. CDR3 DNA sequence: TGCAGCGTTTTCCTCCTGTTAGGGGGCAATGAGCAGTTCTTC. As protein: CSVFLLLGGNEQFF.

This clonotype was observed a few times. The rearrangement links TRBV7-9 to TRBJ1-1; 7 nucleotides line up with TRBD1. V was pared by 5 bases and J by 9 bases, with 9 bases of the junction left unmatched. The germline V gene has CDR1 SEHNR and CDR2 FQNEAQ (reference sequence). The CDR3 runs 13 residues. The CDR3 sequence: CASSPGQLTQAFF. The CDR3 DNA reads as TGTGCCAGCAGCCCGGGACAGCTGACACAAGCTTTCTTT.